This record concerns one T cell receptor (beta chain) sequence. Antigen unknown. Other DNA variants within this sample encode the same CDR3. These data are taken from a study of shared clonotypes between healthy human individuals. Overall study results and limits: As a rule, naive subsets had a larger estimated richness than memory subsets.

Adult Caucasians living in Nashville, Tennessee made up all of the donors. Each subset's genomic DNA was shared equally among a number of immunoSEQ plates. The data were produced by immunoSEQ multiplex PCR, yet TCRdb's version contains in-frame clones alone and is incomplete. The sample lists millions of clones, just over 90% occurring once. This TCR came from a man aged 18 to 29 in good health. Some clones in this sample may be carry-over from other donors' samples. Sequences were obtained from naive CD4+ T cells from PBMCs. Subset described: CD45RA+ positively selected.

The CDR3 bases are TGTGCCAGCTCACCGGGAACAGGGAGCTCCTACGAGCAGTACTTC. Protein product: CASSPGTGSSYEQYF. The genes are TRBV18 and TRBJ2-7, with D possibly matching TRBD1 (6 bases). Between the trimmed V and J ends, which lost 3 bases and 0 bases, there was a span of 12 bases. This CDR3 comprises 15 residues. In germline, CDR1 is KGHSH, CDR2 LQKENI. The whole variable domain, remainder taken from reference TRBV18 and TRBJ2-7, is NAGVMQNPRHLVRRRGQEARLRCSPMKGHSHVYWYRQLPEEGLKFMVYLQKENIIDESGMPKERFSAEFPKEGPSILRIQQVVRGDSAAYFCASSPGTGSSYEQYFGPGTRLTVT.